Shown below are 9 T cell receptor beta chains from a single sample sequenced in a study of T-cell memory formation after mild COVID-19 (dated by TCRdb to the early 2020s). Library preparation employed 5' RACE. The sample was run on an Illumina NovaSeq 6000. TCRdb reprocessed the public reads (quality trimming at Q25 with fastp, clone calling with MiXCR) and kept in-frame beta chains. Rows with one shared CDR3 protein collapse into an entry with the most common genes and DNA. The sample table records more than 300,000 distinct CDR3 sequences; around an eighth of these occur just once. The biggest ten clones account for around 20% of the sample. Sequenced input: PBMCs or a T cell subset sorted from them (not recorded which). These receptors were taken from a man aged 18 to 30 who had mild COVID-19 (a few samples of this study predate the infection). The sample titles of this study are shuffled in the database, so cell type and time point are left out; the donor was told from shared clones.

This clonotype has a count of ten or more. This chain links TRBV5-6 with TRBJ2-7; D is unresolved. Germline V gene sequence: CDR1 SGHDT, CDR2 YYEEEE. The CDR3 is 12 residues long. V lost 4 bases to trimming and J lost 1 base, with 6 bases between them. CDR3 nucleotide sequence: TGTGCCAGCAGCATGGGTTCCTACGAGCAGTACGTC. It is translated as CASSMGSYEQYV.

The chain links TRBV27 to TRBJ1-1; possible D gene TRBD1, 5 bases. Germline assignment: CDR1 MNHEY and CDR2 SMNVEV (reference sequence). The V and J ends lost 8 bases and 4 bases respectively, with 11 bases between them. The CDR3 consists of 12 residues. Here the CDR3 DNA reads TGTGCCAGCTTCAGGGTGGTCACTGAAGCTTTCTTT. Amino acid sequence: CASFRVVTEAFF.

The CDR3 protein is CASSYPKAGTTTYEQYF. The CDR3 DNA sequence: TGTGCCAGCAGTTACCCGAAGGCAGGGACGACGACCTACGAGCAGTACTTC. The genes are TRBV6-5 and TRBJ2-7, with D possibly called TRBD1 or TRBD2 (5 bases each). This CDR3 is 17 amino acids long. From germline, CDR1 is MNHEY and CDR2 SVGAGI. Trimming took off 2 bases at V and 2 bases at J, with 19 bases between the two ends.

The chain links TRBV4-1 to TRBJ2-1, with D possibly being TRBD2 (5 bases). The V and J ends lost 3 bases and 7 bases respectively, with 7 bases between them. The CDR3 has 12 amino acids. Per the germline V gene, CDR1 is MGHRA and CDR2 is YSYEKL. The CDR3 loop reads CASSQRENEQFF. CDR3 nucleotides: TGCGCCAGCAGCCAGAGGGAAAATGAGCAGTTCTTC.

The chain links TRBV6-4 to TRBJ2-7; D is perhaps TRBD1 (5 bases). From germline, CDR1 is MRHNA and CDR2 SNTAGT. Trimming pared 6 bases from V and 0 bases from J, leaving 18 bases between. The CDR3 is made up of 16 amino acids. DNA of the CDR3: TGTGCCAGCAGCCCCCTTAGAAGACAGAGCTCCTACGAGCAGTACGTC. Translating it yields CASSPLRRQSSYEQYV.

V and J are TRBV2 and TRBJ2-1; the D is unclear. Looked up from germline, CDR1 is SNHLY and CDR2 is FYNNEI. The CDR3 is 13 residues long. V was clipped by 6 bases and J by 0 bases, with 6 bases between them. In DNA, the CDR3 is TGTGCCAGCAGGGGCAGCTCCTACAATGAGCAGTTCTTC. Translated, it gives CASRGSSYNEQFF.

The table lists this clonotype with a few counts. The chain has TRBV4-1 and TRBJ1-5, with TRBD1 matching 8 bases. J lost 4 bases, V lost 3 bases, and 8 bases had no gene match. The CDR3 sequence is 16 residues long. Germline V CDR1 and CDR2: MGHRA, YSYEKL. DNA of the CDR3: TGCGCCAGCAGCCAGCCAGACAGGGGACGAAATCAGCCCCAGCATTTT. It codes for CASSQPDRGRNQPQHF.

The chain links TRBV7-2 to TRBJ1-2; D ambiguous. This CDR3 comprises 14 residues. V was cut by 4 bases and J by 0 bases, with 9 bases left in between. Per the germline V gene, CDR1 is SGHTA and CDR2 is FQGNSA. The CDR3 region has the DNA TGTGCCAGCAGCTCAACCTGGGCTAACTATGGCTACACCTTC. Residues: CASSSTWANYGYTF.

The chain is built from TRBV20-1 and TRBJ2-5, with 10 bases identical to TRBD2. The germline CDR1 and CDR2 sequences are DFQATT and SNEGSKA (reference sequence). The CDR3 has 13 residues. V trimming: 6 bases; J trimming: 7 bases; junction bases outside the gene matches: 8. The CDR3 loop reads CSAPAGGVGTQYF. CDR3 sequence (DNA): TGCAGTGCCCCAGCGGGGGGGGTCGGGACCCAGTACTTC.